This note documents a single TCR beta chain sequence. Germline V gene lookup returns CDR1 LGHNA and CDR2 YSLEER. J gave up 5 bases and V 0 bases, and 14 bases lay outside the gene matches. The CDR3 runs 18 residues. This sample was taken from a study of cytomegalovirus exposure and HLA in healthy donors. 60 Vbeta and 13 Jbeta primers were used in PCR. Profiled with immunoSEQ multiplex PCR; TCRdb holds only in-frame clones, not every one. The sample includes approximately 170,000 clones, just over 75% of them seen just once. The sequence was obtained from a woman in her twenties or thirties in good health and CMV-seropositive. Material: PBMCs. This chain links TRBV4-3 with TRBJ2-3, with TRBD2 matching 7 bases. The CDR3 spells CASSQERMREGRGDTQYF. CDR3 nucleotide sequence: TGCGCCAGCAGCCAAGAACGTATGAGGGAGGGACGGGGAGATACGCAGTATTTT.